The entry below gives a single T cell receptor (beta chain) sequence along with its context. What it binds is not known. The sample comes from a study of PD-1 blockade in classical Hodgkin lymphoma. About the research overall: The patients were dosed with nivolumab 3 mg/kg, infused intravenously every 2 weeks. Findings of the study overall: Newly diagnosed patients were reported to exhibit reduced baseline TCR diversity relative to healthy donors. CD4+ TCR diversity climbed significantly by C4D1, unlike CD8+ TCR diversity.

Trimming cost V 3 bases and J 2 bases, with 9 bases left between them. The V gene's germline CDR1 is SQVTM and CDR2 ANQGSEA. This CDR3 has 13 residues. Using immunoSEQ multiplex PCR, the repertoire was profiled, and TCRdb retains in-frame clones only, with some absent. The table records about 38,000 clones, about 80% of them present only once. Time point described: cycle 4 day 1 (C4D1), after six to seven weeks of nivolumab. Exposure to brentuximab vedotin varied, and each patient had relapsed following autologous stem cell transplantation. This TCR was sampled from a human donor with classical Hodgkin lymphoma. The chain combines TRBV29-1 with TRBJ2-3; the D gene is possibly TRBD2 (5 bases). This material consisted of peripheral blood mononuclear cells (PBMCs), taken before the fourth cycle of nivolumab. This CDR3 is CSVEEVATDTQYF. DNA for the CDR3: TGCAGCGTTGAGGAGGTAGCCACAGATACGCAGTATTTT.